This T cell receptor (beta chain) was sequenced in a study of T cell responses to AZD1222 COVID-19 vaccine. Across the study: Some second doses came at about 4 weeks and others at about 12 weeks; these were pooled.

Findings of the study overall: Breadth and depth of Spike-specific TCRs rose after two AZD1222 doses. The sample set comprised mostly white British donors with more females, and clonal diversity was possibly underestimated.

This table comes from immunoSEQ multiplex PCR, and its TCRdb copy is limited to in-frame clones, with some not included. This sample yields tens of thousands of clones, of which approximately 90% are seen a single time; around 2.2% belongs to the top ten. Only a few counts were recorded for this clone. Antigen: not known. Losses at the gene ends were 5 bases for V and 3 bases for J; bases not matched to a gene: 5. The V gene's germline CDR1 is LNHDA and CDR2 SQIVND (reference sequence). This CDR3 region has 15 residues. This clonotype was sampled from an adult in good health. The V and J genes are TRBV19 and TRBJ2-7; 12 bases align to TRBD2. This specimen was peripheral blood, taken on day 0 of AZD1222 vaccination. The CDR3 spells CASSEASGRGYEQYF. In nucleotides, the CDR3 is TGTGCCAGTAGTGAGGCTAGCGGGAGGGGCTACGAGCAGTACTTC.